Listed here are 31 T cell receptor beta chains from one sample, sequenced in a study of Ad26.COV2.S vaccination and SARS-CoV-2 variants (dated by TCRdb to the early 2020s). The meaning of the sample's time point label: individuals recovered from natural SARS-CoV-2 infection. Library preparation used the immunoSEQ multiplex PCR assay. TCRdb took over this immuneACCESS table, retaining in-frame rearrangements with V and J assigned. Such tables are incomplete; in checked studies, under half of the missing clones stem from an unresolved V gene, and the remainder is unexplained. This sample is represented by just over 350,000 clones; 92% of them were singletons. Of the sample, 3.9% is held by the ten largest clones. The sample here was peripheral blood, taken after recovery from COVID-19. The source is a human donor who had recovered from COVID-19.

The chain recombines TRBV6-4 with TRBJ2-7; 9 positions match TRBD1. This CDR3 has 15 amino acids. Germline values: CDR1 MRHNA, CDR2 SNTAGT. Trimming took 2 bases from V and 3 from J; bases not matched to a gene: 5. CDR3 DNA sequence: TGTGCCAGCAGTGACCGGGACAGGGACCTCTACGAGCAGTACTTC. It yields the protein CASSDRDRDLYEQYF.

The chain uses TRBV7-8 and TRBJ1-1; no definite D call. V was cut by 3 bases and J by 3 bases, with 8 bases left in between. This CDR3 contains 13 residues. Per the germline V gene, CDR1 is SGHVS and CDR2 is FQNEAQ. CDR3 in amino acids: CASSLKIHTEAFF. Here the CDR3 DNA reads TGTGCCAGCAGCTTGAAGATACACACTGAAGCTTTCTTT.

In DNA form, the CDR3 reads TGTGCCAGCAGTTTTACCGCTAACTATGGCTACACCTTC. Its protein is CASSFTANYGYTF. The chain carries TRBV27 and TRBJ1-2, with D hard to call. Between the trimmed V and J ends, which lost 3 bases and 0 bases, there was a span of 5 bases. The CDR3 runs 13 residues. CDR1 MNHEY and CDR2 SMNVEV come from the germline V gene (reference sequence).

The chain couples TRBV27 to TRBJ2-2; D not certain. V lost 6 bases to trimming and J lost 2 bases, with 1 base between them. Germline CDR1 is MNHEY and CDR2 is SMNVEV (reference sequence). The CDR3 is 11 residues long. The CDR3 sequence: CASSNTGELFF. In DNA form, the CDR3 reads TGTGCCAGCAGCAACACCGGGGAGCTGTTTTTT.

This chain connects TRBV4-2 to TRBJ1-5; D call uncertain. The CDR3 has 14 residues. CDR1 LGHNA and CDR2 YNFKEQ come from the germline V gene. V shed 0 bases and J shed 7 bases, with 10 bases lying between them. The CDR3 nucleotides are TGTGCCAGCAGCCAAGATACGCATTGGCAGCCCCAGCATTTT. Its protein product is CASSQDTHWQPQHF.

The V gene is TRBV4-1, the J gene TRBJ1-1, with a tentative D call TRBD1 (5 bases). CDR1 is MGHRA and CDR2 is YSYEKL in the germline V gene. V was pared by 2 bases and J by 0 bases, with 22 bases between. The CDR3 is 19 residues long. In DNA, the CDR3 is TGCGCCAGCAGCCAAAGGGCGGGGGTGCAAAGCGAGGTGAACACTGAAGCTTTCTTT. Protein sequence: CASSQRAGVQSEVNTEAFF.

J is TRBJ1-3 and V is TRBV13; D is perhaps TRBD1 (5 bases). The V end lost 6 bases, the J end lost 2 bases, and 14 bases lay between the germline ends. Germline V CDR1 and CDR2: PRHDT, FYEKMQ (reference sequence). This CDR3 has 15 residues. CDR3 residues: CASRGTGEPGNTIYF. CDR3 nucleotides: TGTGCCAGCAGGGGCACGGGGGAACCTGGAAACACCATATATTTT.

The genes are TRBV6-5 and TRBJ1-5, with TRBD1 identical over 7 bases. The CDR3 is 14 residues long. Germline V lookup: CDR1 MNHEY, CDR2 SVGAGI. Trimming took 9 bases from V and 0 from J; bases not matched to a gene: 5. CDR3 loop: CASERDSSNQPQHF. CDR3 nucleotides: TGTGCCAGTGAACGGGACAGTAGCAATCAGCCCCAGCATTTT.

The genes are TRBV6-5 and TRBJ2-1, with 10 bases identical to TRBD1. V lost 8 bases, J lost 5 bases, and 9 bases stayed unmatched. CDR1 is MNHEY, CDR2 SVGAGI, per germline. This CDR3 has 15 residues. The CDR3: CASWTRDRGNNEQFF. The DNA of the CDR3 is TGTGCCAGCTGGACCCGGGACAGGGGTAACAATGAGCAGTTCTTC.

CDR3 nucleotides: TGTGCCAGCGCCCTTACCCATAGCACAGATACGCAGTATTTT. Encoded protein: CASALTHSTDTQYF. The V and J genes are TRBV7-3 and TRBJ2-3; D gene uncertain. CDR1 and CDR2 (germline): SGHTA, FQGTGA. CDR3 length equals 14 residues. V was clipped by 8 bases and J by 0 bases, with 12 bases between them. The full variable domain, rest sourced from reference TRBV7-3 and TRBJ2-3, is GAGVSQTPSNKVTEKGKYVELRCDPISGHTALYWYRQSLGQGPEFLIYFQGTGAADDSGLPNDRFFAVRPEGSVSTLKIQRTERGDSAVYLCASALTHSTDTQYFGPGTRLTVL.

The chain is built from TRBV6-5 and TRBJ2-5, with 7 bases matching TRBD2. The CDR3 has 15 residues. J was trimmed by 1 base and V by 2 bases; bases with no gene match: 4. Germline values: CDR1 MNHEY, CDR2 SVGAGI. For the CDR3, the DNA is TGTGCCAGCAGTTACGGAGCGGGGACCCAAGAGACCCAGTACTTC. This translates into CASSYGAGTQETQYF.

A single count supports this clone. This chain connects TRBV10-3 to TRBJ1-1, with 7 bases fitting TRBD1. The V gene end was trimmed by 6 bases and the J gene end by 6 bases; junction bases not matched to a gene: 7. The CDR3 covers 13 residues. The germline V gene encodes CDR1 ENHRY and CDR2 SYGVKD. The CDR3 reads CAISGQVGAEAFF. CDR3 DNA: TGTGCCATCAGCGGACAGGTAGGCGCTGAAGCTTTCTTT.

This clone appeared once. The genes are TRBV6-1 and TRBJ2-1, with 9 positions matching TRBD2. CDR1 is MNHNS, CDR2 SASEGT, per germline. V gave up 3 bases and J gave up 7 bases; unmatched junction bases: 7. CDR3 length equals 15 residues. The CDR3 protein is CASSDTAGGLNEQFF. The CDR3 DNA reads as TGTGCCAGCAGTGATACGGCGGGGGGGTTAAATGAGCAGTTCTTC.

The genes are TRBV3-1 (or the pseudogene TRBV3-2) and TRBJ1-6, with D possibly TRBD1 on 6 matching bases. This CDR3 spans 14 amino acids. V lost 6 bases, J lost 7 bases, and 13 bases lay in between. The germline CDR1 and CDR2 sequences are LGHDT and YNNKEL (reference sequence). CDR3 residues: CASSQTGHNSPLHF. The DNA of the CDR3 is TGTGCCAGCAGTCAAACAGGGCACAATTCACCCCTCCACTTT.

V usage is TRBV2 and J usage is TRBJ2-7; D is unclear. V lost 2 bases, J lost 12 bases, and 17 bases lay in between. The germline V gene has CDR1 SNHLY and CDR2 FYNNEI. This CDR3 region has 13 residues. CDR3 coding DNA: TGTGCCAGCAGTGAAAATGGCCCTCTAGGGTGGTACTTC. This sequence encodes CASSENGPLGWYF.

The chain is built from TRBV6-6 and TRBJ1-5; 9 bases are a match to TRBD1. Per the germline V gene, CDR1 is MNHNY and CDR2 is SVGAGI (reference sequence). The CDR3 runs to 15 residues. After removal of 7 bases from V and 3 bases from J, the junction contained 7 bases not matched to a gene. The CDR3 protein is CASIKGQGDNQPQHF. CDR3 DNA sequence: TGTGCCAGCATTAAGGGACAGGGCGACAATCAGCCCCAGCATTTT.

J is TRBJ1-2 and V is TRBV6-2 or TRBV6-3, with TRBD1 matching over 7 bases. The CDR3 covers 15 residues. Trimming at V came to 3 bases and at J to 4 bases, leaving 8 bases not matched to a gene. Per germline, CDR1 MNHEY and CDR2 SVGEGT. This chain's CDR3 is CASSYTDRDFYGYTF. As DNA, the CDR3 is TGTGCCAGCAGTTATACAGACAGGGATTTCTATGGCTACACCTTC.

This chain links TRBV27 with TRBJ1-2; D not certain. Trimming stripped 6 bases from V and 3 bases from J, with 20 bases between. The CDR3 covers 16 residues. The germline CDR1 and CDR2 sequences are MNHEY and SMNVEV (reference sequence). The CDR3 reads CASSPTNAGPHYGYTF. The CDR3 nucleotides read TGTGCCAGCAGCCCAACTAACGCAGGCCCACACTATGGCTACACCTTC.

The chain couples TRBV7-9 to TRBJ2-7, with D possibly TRBD2 on 5 matching bases. Trimming took off 1 base at V and 4 bases at J, with 14 bases between the two ends. This CDR3 has 15 amino acids. The germline V gene has CDR1 SEHNR and CDR2 FQNEAQ (reference sequence). The CDR3 here is CASSLGARRGYEQYF. The CDR3 region has the DNA TGTGCCAGCAGCTTAGGAGCCCGCCGAGGGTACGAGCAGTACTTC.

The chain is built from TRBV11-2 and TRBJ2-1; D ambiguous. Trimming removed 5 bases at V and 8 bases at J, with 16 bases between. CDR3 length: 14 amino acids. From germline, CDR1 is SGHAT and CDR2 FQNNGV. CDR3: CASSRLSTNHEQFF. CDR3 DNA: TGTGCCAGCAGCCGCTTAAGTACAAATCATGAGCAGTTCTTC.

The J gene is TRBJ1-2, the V gene TRBV14; no reliable D call. The germline V and J ends were trimmed by 1 base and 8 bases, with 11 bases remaining between them. The germline V gene has CDR1 SGHDN and CDR2 FVKESK. The CDR3 is made up of 13 amino acids. The DNA for the CDR3 is TGTGCCAGCAGCCAAGGGTCCCACAGAGGCTACACCTTC. Amino acids: CASSQGSHRGYTF. The whole variable domain, remainder taken from reference TRBV14 and TRBJ1-2, is EAGVTQFPSHSVIEKGQTVTLRCDPISGHDNLYWYRRVMGKEIKFLLHFVKESKQDESGMPNNRFLAERTGGTYSTLKVQPAELEDSGVYFCASSQGSHRGYTFGSGTRLTVV.

The chain carries TRBV29-1 and TRBJ1-3; perhaps TRBD1 as D (6 bases). CDR1 and CDR2 from the germline V gene are SQVTM and ANQGSEA. This CDR3 is 16 amino acids long. V was pared by 1 base and J by 0 bases, with 13 bases between. The CDR3 spells CSVEGWDIASGNTIYF. The CDR3, as DNA: TGCAGCGTTGAAGGCTGGGACATCGCCTCTGGAAACACCATATATTTT.

The chain uses TRBV7-3 and TRBJ2-2, with D possibly being TRBD1 or TRBD2 (5 bases each). Trimming removed 0 bases from V and 7 bases from J, with 9 bases in between. The CDR3 loop spans 14 amino acids. Germline lookup yields CDR1 SGHTA and CDR2 FQGTGA. CDR3 sequence: CASSLTGVDGELFF. The DNA of the CDR3 is TGTGCCAGCAGCTTAACGGGGGTCGACGGGGAGCTGTTTTTT.

The chain uses TRBV10-2 and TRBJ2-7; 7 nucleotides agree with TRBD2. V shed 3 bases and J 1 base; nucleotides not matched to a gene: 3. From germline, CDR1 is WSHSY and CDR2 SAAADI. This CDR3 has 14 residues. In nucleotides, the CDR3 is TGCGCCAGCAGTGAATCCGGGGGGTCCTACGAGCAGTACTTC. This sequence encodes CASSESGGSYEQYF.

This clone has only a few counts. V gene TRBV27 combines with J gene TRBJ2-3; 11 nucleotides align to TRBD2. Per germline, CDR1 MNHEY and CDR2 SMNVEV (reference sequence). This CDR3 region has 17 residues. V lost 6 bases to trimming and J lost 0 bases; unmatched junction nucleotides: 8. CDR3: CASSSRTSGPSTDTQYF. DNA for the CDR3: TGTGCCAGCAGCTCACGGACTAGCGGGCCGAGCACAGATACGCAGTATTTT.

The chain joins TRBV7-9 to TRBJ2-5; TRBD2 might be the D (5 bases). This CDR3 has 15 amino acids. Germline values: CDR1 SEHNR, CDR2 FQNEAQ (reference sequence). V was cut by 7 bases and J by 5 bases, with 20 bases left in between. The chain's CDR3 is CASTLYGEGEETQYF. In DNA form, the CDR3 reads TGTGCCAGCACCTTGTACGGGGAAGGCGAGGAGACCCAGTACTTC.

This clone was counted a single time. The chain couples TRBV5-4 to TRBJ2-2; 8 bases line up with TRBD1. Trimming at V came to 2 bases and at J to 4 bases, leaving 4 bases not matched to a gene. The V gene's germline CDR1 is SGHNT and CDR2 YYREEE (reference sequence). The CDR3 sequence is 15 residues long. In DNA, the CDR3 is TGTGCCAGCAGCTTTGGACAGGGAGGCACCGGGGAGCTGTTTTTT. Protein sequence: CASSFGQGGTGELFF.

The rearrangement links TRBV2 to TRBJ2-2, with 9 bases that match TRBD2. The CDR3 sequence is 16 residues long. J gave up 2 bases and V 5 bases, and 6 bases lay outside the gene matches. Germline V CDR1 and CDR2: SNHLY, FYNNEI. CDR3 region: CASSLAGAQNTGELFF. In DNA form, the CDR3 reads TGTGCCAGCAGTTTAGCGGGGGCCCAAAACACCGGGGAGCTGTTTTTT.

This rearrangement joins TRBV4-3 to TRBJ2-7; tentative D call: TRBD1 (7 bases). Germline CDR1 LGHNA, CDR2 YSLEER. Deletions cut 3 bases from V and 4 bases from J, with 16 bases between. This CDR3 is 15 amino acids long. CDR3 DNA sequence: TGCGCCAGCAGCCAGGGGCCGACAGGGACTTACGAGCAGTACTTC. This codes for CASSQGPTGTYEQYF.

This clone was observed once. The rearrangement uses TRBV5-4 and TRBJ1-2, with TRBD1 identical over 9 bases. The CDR3 loop spans 14 amino acids. The J segment lost 7 bases and the V segment lost 3 bases, leaving 7 bases of the junction unmatched. CDR1 and CDR2 from the germline V gene are SGHNT and YYREEE (reference sequence). The CDR3 reads CASSWGTGPTGYTF. The DNA for the CDR3 is TGTGCCAGCAGCTGGGGGACAGGGCCTACTGGCTACACCTTC.

The chain has TRBV4-3 and TRBJ1-4; possible D gene TRBD1, 6 bases. In germline, CDR1 is LGHNA, CDR2 YSLEER. This CDR3 is built from 15 residues. The V gene lost 0 bases and the J gene lost 8 bases, with 13 bases spanning the gap. CDR3 region: CASSQDRGLLEKLFF. CDR3 in DNA: TGCGCCAGCAGCCAAGATCGGGGGCTGCTGGAAAAACTGTTTTTT.